The clone carrying this T cell receptor (beta chain) is deemed medium-sized. The antigen is not known. In germline, CDR1 is LNHNV, CDR2 YYDKDF (reference sequence). Trimming took 1 base from V and 8 from J, leaving 21 bases between them. This CDR3 contains 17 residues. The data derive from a study of T cell responses to AZD1222 COVID-19 vaccine. Broader study findings: Baseline serostatus was positive in only a handful of AZD1222 recipients.

Method: immunoSEQ multiplex PCR; TCRdb's copy keeps in-frame clones and lacks some. Of 100,000 to 150,000 clones in the sample, approximately 89% were seen once. The material was peripheral blood, obtained on day 0 of AZD1222 vaccination. The receptor's source is an adult in good health. V gene TRBV15 combines with J gene TRBJ1-3, with D maybe TRBD1 (6 bases). The CDR3 nucleotides are TGTGCCACCAGCAGAGGGTTCTACAGGGACCGGCGGGACACCATATATTTT. Translating it yields CATSRGFYRDRRDTIYF. The full variable domain, its missing parts supplied by reference TRBV15 and TRBJ1-3, is DAMVIQNPRYQVTQFGKPVTLSCSQTLNHNVMYWYQQKSSQAPKLLFHYYDKDFNNEADTPDNFQSRRPNTSFCFLDIRSPGLGDTAMYLCATSRGFYRDRRDTIYFGEGSWLTVV.